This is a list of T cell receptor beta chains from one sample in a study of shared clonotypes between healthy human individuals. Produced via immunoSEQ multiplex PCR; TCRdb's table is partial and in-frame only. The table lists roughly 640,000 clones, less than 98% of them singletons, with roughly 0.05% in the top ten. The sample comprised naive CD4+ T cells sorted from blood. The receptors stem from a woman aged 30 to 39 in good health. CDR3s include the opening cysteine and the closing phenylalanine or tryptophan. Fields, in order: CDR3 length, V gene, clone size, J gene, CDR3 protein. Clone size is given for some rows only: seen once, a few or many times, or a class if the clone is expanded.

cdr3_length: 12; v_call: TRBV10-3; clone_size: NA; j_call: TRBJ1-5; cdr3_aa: CAISDPGQPQHF
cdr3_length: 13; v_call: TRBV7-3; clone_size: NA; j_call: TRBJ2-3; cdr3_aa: CASSQILTDTQYF
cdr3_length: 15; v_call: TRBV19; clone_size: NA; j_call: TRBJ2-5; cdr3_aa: CASSTSSSDQETQYF
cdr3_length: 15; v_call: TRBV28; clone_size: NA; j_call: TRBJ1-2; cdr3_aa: CASSPARDRVDGYTF
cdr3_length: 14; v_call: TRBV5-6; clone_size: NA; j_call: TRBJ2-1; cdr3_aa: CASRQTSGSNEQFF
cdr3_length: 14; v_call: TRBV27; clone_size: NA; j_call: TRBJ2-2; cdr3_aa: CASSLQRVNGELFF
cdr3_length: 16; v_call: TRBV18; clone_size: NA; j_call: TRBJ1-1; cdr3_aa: CASSRIGTATNTEAFF
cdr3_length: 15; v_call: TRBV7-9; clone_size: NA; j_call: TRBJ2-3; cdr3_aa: CASSSSGYSTDTQYF
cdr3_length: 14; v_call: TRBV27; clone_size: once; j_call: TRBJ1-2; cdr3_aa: CASSLTGQTYGYTF
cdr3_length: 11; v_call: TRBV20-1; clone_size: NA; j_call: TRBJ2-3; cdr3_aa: CSEGQADTQYF
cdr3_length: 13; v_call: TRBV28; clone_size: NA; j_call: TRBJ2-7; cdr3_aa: CASQGRFSYEQYF
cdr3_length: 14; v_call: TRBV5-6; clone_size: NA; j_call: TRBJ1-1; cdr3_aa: CASSWGQTPTEAFF
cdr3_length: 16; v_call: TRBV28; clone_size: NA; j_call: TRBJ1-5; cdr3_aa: CASRQRRDRDNQPQHF
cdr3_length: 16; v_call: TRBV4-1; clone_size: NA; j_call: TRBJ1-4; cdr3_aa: CASSQGDRRGGEKLFF
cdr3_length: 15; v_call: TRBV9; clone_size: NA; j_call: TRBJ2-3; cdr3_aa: CASSVASGSTDTQYF
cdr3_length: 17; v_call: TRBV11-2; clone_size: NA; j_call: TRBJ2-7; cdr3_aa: CASSLDERGSGSYEQYF
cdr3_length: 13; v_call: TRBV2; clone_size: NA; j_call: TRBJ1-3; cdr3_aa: CASTENSGNTIYF
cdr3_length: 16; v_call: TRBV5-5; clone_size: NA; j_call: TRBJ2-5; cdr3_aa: CASSSRLIAGQETQYF
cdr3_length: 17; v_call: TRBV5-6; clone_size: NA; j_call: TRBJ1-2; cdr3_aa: CASSSGTYNGLGYGYTF
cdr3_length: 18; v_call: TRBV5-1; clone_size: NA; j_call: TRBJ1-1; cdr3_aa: CASSLGGLGSQKNTEAFF
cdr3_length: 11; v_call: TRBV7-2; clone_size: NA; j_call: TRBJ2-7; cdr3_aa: CASSHSYEQYF
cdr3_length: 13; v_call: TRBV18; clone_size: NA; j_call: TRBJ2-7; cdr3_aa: CASSPRDPYEQYF
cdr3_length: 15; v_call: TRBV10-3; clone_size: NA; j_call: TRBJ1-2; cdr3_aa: CAISESRGANYGYTF
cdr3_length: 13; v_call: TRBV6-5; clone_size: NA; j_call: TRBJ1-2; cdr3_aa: CASSYGTGVGYTF
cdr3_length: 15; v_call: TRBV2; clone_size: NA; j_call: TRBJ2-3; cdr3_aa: CASRLREGWTDTQYF
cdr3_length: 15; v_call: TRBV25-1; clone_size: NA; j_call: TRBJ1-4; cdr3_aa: CASSETGGLNEKLFF
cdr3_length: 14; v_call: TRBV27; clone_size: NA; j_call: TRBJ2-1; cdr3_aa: CASSRIQGYNEQFF
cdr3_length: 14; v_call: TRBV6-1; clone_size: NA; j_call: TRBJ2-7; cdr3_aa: CASTRDNEPYEQYF
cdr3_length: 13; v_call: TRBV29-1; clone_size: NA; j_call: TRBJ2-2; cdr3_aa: CSVRTGNTGELFF
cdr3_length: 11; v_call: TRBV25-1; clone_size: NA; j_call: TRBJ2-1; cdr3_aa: CASTRTNEQFF
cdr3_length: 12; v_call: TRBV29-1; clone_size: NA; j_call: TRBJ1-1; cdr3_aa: CSAGQGTTEAFF
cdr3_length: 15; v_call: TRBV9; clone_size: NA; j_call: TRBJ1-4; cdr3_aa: CASSVGGWTNEKLFF
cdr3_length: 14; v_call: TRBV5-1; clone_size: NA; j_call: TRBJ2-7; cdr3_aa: CASSFNEGFDEQYF
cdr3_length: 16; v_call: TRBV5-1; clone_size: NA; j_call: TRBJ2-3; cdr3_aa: CASSVTRQGGPDTQYF
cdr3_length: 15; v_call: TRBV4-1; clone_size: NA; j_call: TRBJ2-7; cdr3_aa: CASSQTSGVTYEQYF
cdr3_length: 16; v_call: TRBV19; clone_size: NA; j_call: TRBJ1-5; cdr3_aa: CASSIVAGNSNQPQHF
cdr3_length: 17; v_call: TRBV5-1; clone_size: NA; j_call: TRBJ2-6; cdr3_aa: CASSLALAASGANVLTF
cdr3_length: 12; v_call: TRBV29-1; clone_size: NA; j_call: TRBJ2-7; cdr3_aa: CSVSADTSSQYF
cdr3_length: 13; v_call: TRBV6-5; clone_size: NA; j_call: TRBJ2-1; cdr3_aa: CASSWDRVHEQFF
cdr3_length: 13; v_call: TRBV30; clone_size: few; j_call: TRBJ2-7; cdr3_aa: CAWNDARGYEQYF
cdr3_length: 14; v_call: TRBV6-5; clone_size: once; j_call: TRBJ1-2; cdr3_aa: CASRGTGRNYGYTF
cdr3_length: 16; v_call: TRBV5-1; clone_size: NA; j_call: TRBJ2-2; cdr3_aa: CASSLLAGLNTGELFF